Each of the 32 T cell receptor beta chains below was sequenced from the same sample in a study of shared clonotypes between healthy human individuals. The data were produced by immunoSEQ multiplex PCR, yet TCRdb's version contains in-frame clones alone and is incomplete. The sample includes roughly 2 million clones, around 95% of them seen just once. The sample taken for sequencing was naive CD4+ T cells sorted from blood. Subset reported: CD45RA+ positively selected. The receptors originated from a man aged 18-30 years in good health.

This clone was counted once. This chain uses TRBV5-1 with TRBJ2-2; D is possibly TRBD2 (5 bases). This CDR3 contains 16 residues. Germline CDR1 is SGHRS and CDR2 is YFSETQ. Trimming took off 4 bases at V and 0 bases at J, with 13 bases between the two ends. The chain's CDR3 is CASSTMDFANTGELFF. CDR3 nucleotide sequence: TGCGCCAGCAGCACTATGGACTTCGCGAACACCGGGGAGCTGTTTTTT.

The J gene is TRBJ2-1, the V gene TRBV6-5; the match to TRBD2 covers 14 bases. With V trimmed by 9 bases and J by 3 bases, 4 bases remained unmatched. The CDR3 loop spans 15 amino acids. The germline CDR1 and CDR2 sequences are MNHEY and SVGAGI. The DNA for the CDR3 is TGTGCCAGTCGACTAGCGGGAGGGGTCTACAATGAGCAGTTCTTC. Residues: CASRLAGGVYNEQFF.

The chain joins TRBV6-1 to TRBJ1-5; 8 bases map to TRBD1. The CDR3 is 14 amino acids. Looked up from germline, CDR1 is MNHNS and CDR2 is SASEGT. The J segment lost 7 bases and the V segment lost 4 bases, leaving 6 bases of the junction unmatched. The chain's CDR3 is CASSGTTGDQPQHF. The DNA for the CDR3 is TGTGCCAGCAGTGGAACGACAGGGGACCAGCCCCAGCATTTT.

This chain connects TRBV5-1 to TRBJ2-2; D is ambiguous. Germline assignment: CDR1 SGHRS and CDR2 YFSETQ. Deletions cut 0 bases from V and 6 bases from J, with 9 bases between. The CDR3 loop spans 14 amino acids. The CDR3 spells CASSLVLDSGELFF. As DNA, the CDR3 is TGCGCCAGCAGCTTGGTATTAGATTCCGGGGAGCTGTTTTTT.

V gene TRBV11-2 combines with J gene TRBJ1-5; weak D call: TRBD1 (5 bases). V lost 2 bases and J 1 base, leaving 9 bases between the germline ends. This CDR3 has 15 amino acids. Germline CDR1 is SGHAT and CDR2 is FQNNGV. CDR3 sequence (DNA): TGTGCCAGCAGCTTAAGTCAGGGAAGCAATCAGCCCCAGCATTTT. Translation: CASSLSQGSNQPQHF.

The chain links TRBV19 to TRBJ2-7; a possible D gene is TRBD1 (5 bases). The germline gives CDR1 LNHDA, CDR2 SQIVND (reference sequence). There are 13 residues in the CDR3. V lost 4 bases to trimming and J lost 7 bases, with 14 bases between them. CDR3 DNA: TGTGCCAGTAGTACCATGGCAGGGCGGGAGCAGTACTTC. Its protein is CASSTMAGREQYF. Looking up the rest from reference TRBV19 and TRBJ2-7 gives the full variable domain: DGGITQSPKYLFRKEGQNVTLSCEQNLNHDAMYWYRQDPGQGLRLIYYSQIVNDFQKGDIAEGYSVSREKKESFPLTVTSAQKNPTAFYLCASSTMAGREQYFGPGTRLTVT.

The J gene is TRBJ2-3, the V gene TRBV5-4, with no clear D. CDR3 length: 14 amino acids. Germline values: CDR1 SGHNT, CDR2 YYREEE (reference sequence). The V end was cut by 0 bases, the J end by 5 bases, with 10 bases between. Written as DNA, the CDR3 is TGTGCCAGCAGCTTGGGATCCCACAGAGATACGCAGTATTTT. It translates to CASSLGSHRDTQYF.

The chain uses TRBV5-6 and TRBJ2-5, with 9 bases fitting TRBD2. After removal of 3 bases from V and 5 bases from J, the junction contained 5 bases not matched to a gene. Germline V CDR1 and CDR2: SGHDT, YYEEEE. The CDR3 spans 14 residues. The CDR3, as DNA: TGTGCCAGCAGCTCAAAGACTAGCGGTGAGACCCAGTACTTC. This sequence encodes CASSSKTSGETQYF.

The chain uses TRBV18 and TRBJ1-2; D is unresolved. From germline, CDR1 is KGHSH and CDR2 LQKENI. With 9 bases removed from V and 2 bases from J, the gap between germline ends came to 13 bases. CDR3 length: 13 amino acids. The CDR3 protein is CASNPTGNYGYTF. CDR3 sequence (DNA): TGTGCCAGTAATCCGACGGGCAACTATGGCTACACCTTC.

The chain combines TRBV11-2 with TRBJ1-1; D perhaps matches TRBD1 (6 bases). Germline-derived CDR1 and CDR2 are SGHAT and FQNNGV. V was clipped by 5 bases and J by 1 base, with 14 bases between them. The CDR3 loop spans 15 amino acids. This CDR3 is CASSLNAGQNTEAFF. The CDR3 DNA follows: TGTGCCAGCAGCCTAAACGCGGGACAGAACACTGAAGCTTTCTTT.

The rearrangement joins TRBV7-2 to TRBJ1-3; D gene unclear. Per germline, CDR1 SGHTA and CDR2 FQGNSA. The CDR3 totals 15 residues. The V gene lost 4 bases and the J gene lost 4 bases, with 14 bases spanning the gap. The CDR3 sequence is CASSSQSLSGNTIYF. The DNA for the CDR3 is TGTGCCAGCAGCTCGCAATCCTTGTCCGGAAACACCATATATTTT.

The CDR3 reads CASFPGPLTGELFF. CDR3 in DNA: TGCGCCAGTTTCCCGGGACCTCTCACCGGGGAGCTGTTTTTT. The gene calls are TRBV5-1 and TRBJ2-2; D may match TRBD1 or TRBD2 (5 bases each). Germline V gene sequence: CDR1 SGHRS, CDR2 YFSETQ. V was shortened by 8 bases and J by 4 bases, with 15 bases between the two germline ends. CDR3 length: 14 residues. Based on the CDR3 plus reference TRBV5-1 and TRBJ2-2, the full variable domain is KAGVTQTPRYLIKTRGQQVTLSCSPISGHRSVSWYQQTPGQGLQFLFEYFSETQRNKGNFPGRFSGRQFSNSRSEMNVSTLELGDSALYLCASFPGPLTGELFFGEGSRLTVL.

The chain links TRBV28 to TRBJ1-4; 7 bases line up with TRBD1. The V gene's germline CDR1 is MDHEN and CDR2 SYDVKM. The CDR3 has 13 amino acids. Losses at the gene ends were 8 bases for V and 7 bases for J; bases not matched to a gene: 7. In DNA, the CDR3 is TGTGCCAGCGCAGACAGGGCGGTTGAAAAACTGTTTTTT. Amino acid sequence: CASADRAVEKLFF.

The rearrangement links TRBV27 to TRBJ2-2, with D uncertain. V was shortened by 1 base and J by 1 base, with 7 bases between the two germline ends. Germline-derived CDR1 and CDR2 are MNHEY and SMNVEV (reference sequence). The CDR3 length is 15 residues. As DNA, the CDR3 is TGTGCCAGCAGTTTATACTCGGTGAACACCGGGGAGCTGTTTTTT. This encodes CASSLYSVNTGELFF.

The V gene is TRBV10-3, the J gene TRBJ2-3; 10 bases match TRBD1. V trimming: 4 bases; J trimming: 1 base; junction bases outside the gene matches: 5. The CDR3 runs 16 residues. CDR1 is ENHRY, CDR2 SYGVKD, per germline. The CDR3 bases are TGTGCCATCAGTGCGGGACAGGGGCGCGGCACAGATACGCAGTATTTT. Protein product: CAISAGQGRGTDTQYF.

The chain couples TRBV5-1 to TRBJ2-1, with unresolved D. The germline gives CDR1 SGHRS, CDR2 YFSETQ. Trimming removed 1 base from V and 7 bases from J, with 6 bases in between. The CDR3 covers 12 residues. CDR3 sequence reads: CASSLLGNEQFF. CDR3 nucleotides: TGCGCCAGCAGCTTGCTGGGAAATGAGCAGTTCTTC.

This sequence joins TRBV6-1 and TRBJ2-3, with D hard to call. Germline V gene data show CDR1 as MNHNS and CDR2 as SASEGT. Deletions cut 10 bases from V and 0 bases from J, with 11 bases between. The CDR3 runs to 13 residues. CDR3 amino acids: CATTTPSTDTQYF. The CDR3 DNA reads TGTGCCACTACGACCCCTAGCACAGATACGCAGTATTTT.

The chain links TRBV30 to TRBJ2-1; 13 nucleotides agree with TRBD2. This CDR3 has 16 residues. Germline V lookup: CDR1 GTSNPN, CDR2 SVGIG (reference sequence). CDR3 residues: CAIRAGTSGTYNEQFF. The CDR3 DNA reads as TGTGCGATTCGAGCCGGGACTAGCGGGACCTACAATGAGCAGTTCTTC.

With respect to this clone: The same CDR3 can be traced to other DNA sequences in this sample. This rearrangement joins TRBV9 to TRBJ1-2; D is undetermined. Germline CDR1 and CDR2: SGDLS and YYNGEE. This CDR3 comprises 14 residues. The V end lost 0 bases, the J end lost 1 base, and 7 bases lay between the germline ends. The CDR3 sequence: CASSVDPSNYGYTF. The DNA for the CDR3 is TGTGCCAGCAGCGTAGACCCTAGTAACTATGGCTACACCTTC.

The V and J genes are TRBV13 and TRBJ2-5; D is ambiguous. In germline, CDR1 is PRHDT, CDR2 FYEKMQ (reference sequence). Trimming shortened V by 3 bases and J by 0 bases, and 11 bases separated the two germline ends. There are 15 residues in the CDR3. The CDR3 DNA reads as TGTGCCAGCAGCTTCGTCAGTGCCTACCAAGAGACCCAGTACTTC. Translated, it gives CASSFVSAYQETQYF.

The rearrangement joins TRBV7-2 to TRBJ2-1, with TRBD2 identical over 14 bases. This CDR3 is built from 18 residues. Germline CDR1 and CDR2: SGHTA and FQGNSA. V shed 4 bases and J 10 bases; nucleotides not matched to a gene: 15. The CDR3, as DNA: TGTGCCAGCAGCTACCGAACGGGACTAGCGGGAGCCCGCCTAGAGCAGTTCTTC. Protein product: CASSYRTGLAGARLEQFF.

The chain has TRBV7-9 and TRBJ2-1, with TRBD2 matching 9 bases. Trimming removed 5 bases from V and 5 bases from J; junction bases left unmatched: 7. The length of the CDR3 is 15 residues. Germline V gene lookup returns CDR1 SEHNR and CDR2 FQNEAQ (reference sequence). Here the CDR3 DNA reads TGTGCCAGCAGCCTGGGACTAGCACCCCACAATGAGCAGTTCTTC. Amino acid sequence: CASSLGLAPHNEQFF.

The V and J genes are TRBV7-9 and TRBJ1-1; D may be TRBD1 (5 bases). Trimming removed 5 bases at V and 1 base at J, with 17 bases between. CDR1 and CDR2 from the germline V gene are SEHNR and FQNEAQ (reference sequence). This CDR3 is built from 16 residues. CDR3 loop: CASSGGEQHQNTEAFF. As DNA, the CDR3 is TGTGCCAGCAGCGGGGGGGAGCAGCACCAGAACACTGAAGCTTTCTTT.

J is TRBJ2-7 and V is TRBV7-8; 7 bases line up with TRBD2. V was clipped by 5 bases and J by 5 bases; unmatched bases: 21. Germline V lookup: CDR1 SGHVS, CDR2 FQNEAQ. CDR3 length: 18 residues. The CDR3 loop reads CASSGPERDSNLWDEQYF. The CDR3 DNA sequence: TGTGCCAGCAGCGGGCCCGAGCGGGACTCAAACCTCTGGGACGAGCAGTACTTC.

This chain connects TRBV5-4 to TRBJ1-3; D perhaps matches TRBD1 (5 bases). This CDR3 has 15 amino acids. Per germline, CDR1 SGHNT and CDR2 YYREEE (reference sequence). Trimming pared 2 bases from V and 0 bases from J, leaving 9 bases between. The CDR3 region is CASSFLGTSGNTIYF. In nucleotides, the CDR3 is TGTGCCAGCAGCTTTCTGGGGACCTCTGGAAACACCATATATTTT.

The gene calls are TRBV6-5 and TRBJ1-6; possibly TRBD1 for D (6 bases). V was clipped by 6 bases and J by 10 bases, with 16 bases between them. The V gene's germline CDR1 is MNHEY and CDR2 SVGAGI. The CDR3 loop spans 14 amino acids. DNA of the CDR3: TGTGCCAGCAGATTCGACAGGATCTACTCACCCCTCCACTTT. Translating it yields CASRFDRIYSPLHF.

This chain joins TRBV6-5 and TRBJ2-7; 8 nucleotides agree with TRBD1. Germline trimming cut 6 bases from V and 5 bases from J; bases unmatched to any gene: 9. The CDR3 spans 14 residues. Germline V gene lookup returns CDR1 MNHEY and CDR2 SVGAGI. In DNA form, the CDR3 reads TGTGCCAGCAGCCGAACAGGGGGTCCCCACGAGCAGTACTTC. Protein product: CASSRTGGPHEQYF.

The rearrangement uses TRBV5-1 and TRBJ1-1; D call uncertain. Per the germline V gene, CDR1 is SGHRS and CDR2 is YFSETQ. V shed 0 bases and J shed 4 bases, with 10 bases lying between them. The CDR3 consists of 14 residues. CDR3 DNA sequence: TGCGCCAGCAGCTTGGACGGATCGAGCACTGAAGCTTTCTTT. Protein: CASSLDGSSTEAFF.

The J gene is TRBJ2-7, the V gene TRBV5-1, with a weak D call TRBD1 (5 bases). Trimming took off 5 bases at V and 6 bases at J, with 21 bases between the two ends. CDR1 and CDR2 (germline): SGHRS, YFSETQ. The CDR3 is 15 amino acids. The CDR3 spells CASRPASAGSSEQYF. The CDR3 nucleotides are TGCGCCAGCAGACCGGCATCGGCAGGGTCCAGCGAGCAGTACTTC.

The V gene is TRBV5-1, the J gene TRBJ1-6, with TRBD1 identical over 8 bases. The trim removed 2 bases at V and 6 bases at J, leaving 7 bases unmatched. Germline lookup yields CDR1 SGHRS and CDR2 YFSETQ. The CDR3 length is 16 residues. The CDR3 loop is CASSLSGTGVNSPLHF. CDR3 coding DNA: TGCGCCAGCAGCTTATCCGGGACAGGAGTTAATTCACCCCTCCACTTT.

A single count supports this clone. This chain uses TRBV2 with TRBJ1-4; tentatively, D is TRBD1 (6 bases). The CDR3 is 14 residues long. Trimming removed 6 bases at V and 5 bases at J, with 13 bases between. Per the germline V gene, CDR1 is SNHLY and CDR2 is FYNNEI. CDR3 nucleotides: TGTGCCAGCAGCGAGGGGGTCCTGAATGAAAAACTGTTTTTT. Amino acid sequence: CASSEGVLNEKLFF.

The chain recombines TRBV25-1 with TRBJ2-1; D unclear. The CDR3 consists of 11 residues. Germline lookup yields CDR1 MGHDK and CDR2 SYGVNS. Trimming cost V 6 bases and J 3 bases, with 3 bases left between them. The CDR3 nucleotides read TGTGCCAGCAGGGACTACAATGAGCAGTTCTTC. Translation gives CASRDYNEQFF.